This T cell receptor beta chain originates from a study of cytomegalovirus exposure and HLA in healthy donors. The PCR was carried out with 60 Vbeta primers and 13 Jbeta primers. Here immunoSEQ multiplex PCR was the method, and the copy in TCRdb shows in-frame clones only, minus some. The profile covers about 67,000 clones, with about 70% appearing a single time and approximately 2.1% taken by the ten largest. The CDR3 covers 20 residues. CDR1 is LGHNA, CDR2 YSLEER, per germline. Trimming at V came to 0 bases and at J to 3 bases, leaving 10 bases not matched to a gene. The specimen was PBMCs. The rearrangement joins TRBV4-3 to TRBJ2-6; 11 bases fit TRBD1. This clonotype was sampled from a woman aged 25 to 39 in good health and CMV-seronegative. The CDR3 here is CASSQEPPGQGVGGANVLTF. DNA for the CDR3: TGCGCCAGCAGCCAAGAACCACCGGGACAGGGGGTTGGTGGGGCCAACGTCCTGACTTTC.